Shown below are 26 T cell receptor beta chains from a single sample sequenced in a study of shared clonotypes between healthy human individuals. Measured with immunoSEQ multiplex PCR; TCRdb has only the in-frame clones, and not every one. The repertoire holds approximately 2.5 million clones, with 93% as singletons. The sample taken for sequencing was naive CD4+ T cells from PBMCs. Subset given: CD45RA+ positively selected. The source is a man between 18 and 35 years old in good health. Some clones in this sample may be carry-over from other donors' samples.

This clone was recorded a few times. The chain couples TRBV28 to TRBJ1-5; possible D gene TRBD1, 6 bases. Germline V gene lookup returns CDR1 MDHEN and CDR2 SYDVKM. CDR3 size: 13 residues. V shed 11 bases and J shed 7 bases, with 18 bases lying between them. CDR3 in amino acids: CAAYDYRAQPQHF. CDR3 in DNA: TGTGCCGCCTACGATTACAGGGCACAGCCCCAGCATTTT.

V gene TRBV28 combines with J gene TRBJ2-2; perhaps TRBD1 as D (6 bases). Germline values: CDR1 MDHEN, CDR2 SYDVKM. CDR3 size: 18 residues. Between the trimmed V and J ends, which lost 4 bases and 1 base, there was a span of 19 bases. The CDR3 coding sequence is TGTGCCAGCAGTTCGCCGGGACACCCAAACAGGAACACCGGGGAGCTGTTTTTT. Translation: CASSSPGHPNRNTGELFF.

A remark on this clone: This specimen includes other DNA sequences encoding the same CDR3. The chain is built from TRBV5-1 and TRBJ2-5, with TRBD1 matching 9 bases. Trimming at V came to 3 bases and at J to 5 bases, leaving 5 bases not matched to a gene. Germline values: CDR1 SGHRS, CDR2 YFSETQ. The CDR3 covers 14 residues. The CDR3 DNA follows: TGCGCCAGCAGCTCACAGGGGGCAGGGGAGACCCAGTACTTC. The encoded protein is CASSSQGAGETQYF.

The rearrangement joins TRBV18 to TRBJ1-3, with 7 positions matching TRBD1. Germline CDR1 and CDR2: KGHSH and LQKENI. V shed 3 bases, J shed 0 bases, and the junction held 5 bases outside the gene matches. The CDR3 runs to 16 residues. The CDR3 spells CASSPSGTASGNTIYF. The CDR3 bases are TGTGCCAGCTCACCCTCCGGGACAGCCTCTGGAAACACCATATATTTT. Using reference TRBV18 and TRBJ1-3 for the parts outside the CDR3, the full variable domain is NAGVMQNPRHLVRRRGQEARLRCSPMKGHSHVYWYRQLPEEGLKFMVYLQKENIIDESGMPKERFSAEFPKEGPSILRIQQVVRGDSAAYFCASSPSGTASGNTIYFGEGSWLTVV.

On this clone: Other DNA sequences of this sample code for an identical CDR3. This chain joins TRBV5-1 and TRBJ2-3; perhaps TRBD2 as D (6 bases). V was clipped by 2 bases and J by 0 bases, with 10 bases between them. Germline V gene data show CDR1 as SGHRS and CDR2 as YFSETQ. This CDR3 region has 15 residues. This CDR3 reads CASSFGGTSTDTQYF. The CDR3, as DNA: TGCGCCAGCAGCTTTGGGGGGACTAGCACAGATACGCAGTATTTT.

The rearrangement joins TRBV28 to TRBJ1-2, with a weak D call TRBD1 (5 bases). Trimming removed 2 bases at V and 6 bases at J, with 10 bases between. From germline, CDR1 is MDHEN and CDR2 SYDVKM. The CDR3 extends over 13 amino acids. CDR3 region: CASSLRWGHGYTF. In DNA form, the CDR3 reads TGTGCCAGCAGTTTAAGATGGGGACATGGCTACACCTTC.

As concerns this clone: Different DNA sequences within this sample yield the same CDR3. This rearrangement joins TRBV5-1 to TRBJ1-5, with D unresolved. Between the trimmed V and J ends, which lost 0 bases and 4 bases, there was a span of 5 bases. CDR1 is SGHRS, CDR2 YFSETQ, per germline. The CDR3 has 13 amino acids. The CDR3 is CASSLDLNQPQHF. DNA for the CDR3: TGCGCCAGCAGCTTGGACTTGAATCAGCCCCAGCATTTT.

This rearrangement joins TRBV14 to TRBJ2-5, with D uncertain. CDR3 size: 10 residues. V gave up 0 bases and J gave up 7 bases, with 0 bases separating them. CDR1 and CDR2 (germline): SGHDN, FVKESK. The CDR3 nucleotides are TGTGCCAGCAGCCAAGAGACCCAGTACTTC. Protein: CASSQETQYF. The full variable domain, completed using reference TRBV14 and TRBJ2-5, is EAGVTQFPSHSVIEKGQTVTLRCDPISGHDNLYWYRRVMGKEIKFLLHFVKESKQDESGMPNNRFLAERTGGTYSTLKVQPAELEDSGVYFCASSQETQYFGPGTRLLVL.

The CDR3: CAIGKSYEQYF. CDR3 DNA: TGTGCCATCGGGAAATCCTACGAGCAGTACTTC. The gene calls are TRBV10-3 and TRBJ2-7; D remains unclear. The CDR3 spans 11 residues. The germline V gene has CDR1 ENHRY and CDR2 SYGVKD. V lost 8 bases, J lost 1 base, and 6 bases lay in between.

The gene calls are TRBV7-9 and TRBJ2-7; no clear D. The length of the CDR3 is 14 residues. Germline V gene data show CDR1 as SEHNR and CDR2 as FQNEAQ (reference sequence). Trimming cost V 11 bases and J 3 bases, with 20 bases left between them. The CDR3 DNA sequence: TGTGCCCTGCATCAGACTCCAACCTACTACGAGCAGTACTTC. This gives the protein CALHQTPTYYEQYF.

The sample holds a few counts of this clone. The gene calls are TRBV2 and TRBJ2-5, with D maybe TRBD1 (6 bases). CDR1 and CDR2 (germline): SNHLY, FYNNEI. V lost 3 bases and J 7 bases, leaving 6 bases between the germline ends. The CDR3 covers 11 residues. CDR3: CASSDRGTQYF. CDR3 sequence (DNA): TGTGCCAGCAGTGACAGGGGGACCCAGTACTTC.

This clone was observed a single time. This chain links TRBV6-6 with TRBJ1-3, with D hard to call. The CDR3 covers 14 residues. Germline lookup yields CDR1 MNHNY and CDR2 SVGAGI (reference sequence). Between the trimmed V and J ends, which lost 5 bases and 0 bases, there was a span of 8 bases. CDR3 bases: TGTGCCAGCAGTGCGGGAAGCTCTGGAAACACCATATATTTT. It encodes CASSAGSSGNTIYF.

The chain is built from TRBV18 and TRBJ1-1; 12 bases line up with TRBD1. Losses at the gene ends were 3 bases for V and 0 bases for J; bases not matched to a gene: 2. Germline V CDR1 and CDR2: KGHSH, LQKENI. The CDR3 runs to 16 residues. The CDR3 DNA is TGTGCCAGCTCACCGGGACAGGGGGCTTTGAACACTGAAGCTTTCTTT. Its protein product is CASSPGQGALNTEAFF.

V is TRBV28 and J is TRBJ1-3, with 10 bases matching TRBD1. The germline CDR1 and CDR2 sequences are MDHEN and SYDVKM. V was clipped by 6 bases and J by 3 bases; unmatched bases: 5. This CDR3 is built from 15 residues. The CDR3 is CASSRQGALGNTIYF. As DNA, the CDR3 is TGTGCCAGCAGCAGACAGGGGGCGCTTGGAAACACCATATATTTT.

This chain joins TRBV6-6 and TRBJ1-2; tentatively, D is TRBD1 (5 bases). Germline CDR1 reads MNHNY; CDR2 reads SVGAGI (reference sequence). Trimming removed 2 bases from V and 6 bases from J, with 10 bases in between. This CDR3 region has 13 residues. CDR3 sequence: CASSYGRENGYTF. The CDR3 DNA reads TGTGCCAGCAGTTACGGCAGGGAGAATGGCTACACCTTC.

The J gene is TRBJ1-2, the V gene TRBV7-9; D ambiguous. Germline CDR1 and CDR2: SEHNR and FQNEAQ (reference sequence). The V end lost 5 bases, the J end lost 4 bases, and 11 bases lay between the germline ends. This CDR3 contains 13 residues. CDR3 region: CASSPPFVYGYTF. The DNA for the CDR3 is TGTGCCAGCAGCCCCCCATTCGTCTATGGCTACACCTTC.

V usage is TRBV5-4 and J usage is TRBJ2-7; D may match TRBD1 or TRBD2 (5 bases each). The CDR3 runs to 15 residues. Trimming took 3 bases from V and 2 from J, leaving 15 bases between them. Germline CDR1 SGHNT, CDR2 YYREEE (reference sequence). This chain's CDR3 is CASSSPGPPTYEQYF. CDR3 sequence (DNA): TGTGCCAGCAGCTCCCCGGGACCACCTACCTACGAGCAGTACTTC.

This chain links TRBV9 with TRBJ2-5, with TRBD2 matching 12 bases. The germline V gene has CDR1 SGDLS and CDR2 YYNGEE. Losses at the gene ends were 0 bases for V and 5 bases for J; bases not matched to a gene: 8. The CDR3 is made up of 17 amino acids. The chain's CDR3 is CASSVGGRTSGTETQYF. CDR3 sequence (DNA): TGTGCCAGCAGCGTAGGGGGACGGACTAGCGGGACGGAGACCCAGTACTTC. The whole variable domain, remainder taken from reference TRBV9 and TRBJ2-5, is DSGVTQTPKHLITATGQRVTLRCSPRSGDLSVYWYQQSLDQGLQFLIQYYNGEERAKGNILERFSAQQFPDLHSELNLSSLELGDSALYFCASSVGGRTSGTETQYFGPGTRLLVL.

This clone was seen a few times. In DNA form, the CDR3 reads TGTGCCTGGAGTGTGAGGGGATTAGAAAACATTCAGTACTTC. Amino acids: CAWSVRGLENIQYF. The chain joins TRBV30 to TRBJ2-4; either TRBD1 or TRBD2 may supply D (5 bases each). This CDR3 has 14 residues. Looked up from germline, CDR1 is GTSNPN and CDR2 is SVGIG (reference sequence). The V end lost 0 bases, the J end lost 5 bases, and 11 bases lay between the germline ends. Complete variable domain (other parts from reference TRBV30 and TRBJ2-4): SQTIHQWPATLVQPVGSPLSLECTVEGTSNPNLYWYRQAAGRGLQLLFYSVGIGQISSEVPQNLSASRPQDRQFILSSKKLLLSDSGFYLCAWSVRGLENIQYFGAGTRLSVL.

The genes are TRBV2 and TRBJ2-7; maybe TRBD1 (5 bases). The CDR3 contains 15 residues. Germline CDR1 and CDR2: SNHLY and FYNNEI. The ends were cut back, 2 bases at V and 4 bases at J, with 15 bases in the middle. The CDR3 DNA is TGTGCCAGCAGTGAAAGTCCAGGGTTCGGTTACGAGCAGTACTTC. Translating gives CASSESPGFGYEQYF.

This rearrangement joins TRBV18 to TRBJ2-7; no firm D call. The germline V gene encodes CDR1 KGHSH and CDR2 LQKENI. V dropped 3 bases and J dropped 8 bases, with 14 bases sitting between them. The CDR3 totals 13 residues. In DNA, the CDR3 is TGTGCCAGCTCACCGACGGACGGCAACAAGCAGTACTTC. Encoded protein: CASSPTDGNKQYF.

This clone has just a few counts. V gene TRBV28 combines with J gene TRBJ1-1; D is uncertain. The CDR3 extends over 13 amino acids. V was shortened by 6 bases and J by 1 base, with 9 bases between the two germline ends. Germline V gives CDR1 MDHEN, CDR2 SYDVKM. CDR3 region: CASSRRANTEAFF. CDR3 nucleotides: TGTGCCAGCAGCAGGAGGGCGAACACTGAAGCTTTCTTT.

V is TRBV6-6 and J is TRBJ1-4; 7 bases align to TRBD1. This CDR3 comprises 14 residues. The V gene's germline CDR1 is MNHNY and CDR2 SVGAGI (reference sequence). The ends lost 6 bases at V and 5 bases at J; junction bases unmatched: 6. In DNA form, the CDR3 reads TGTGCCAGCAGAAACAGGGGTCAAAATGAAAAACTGTTTTTT. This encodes CASRNRGQNEKLFF.

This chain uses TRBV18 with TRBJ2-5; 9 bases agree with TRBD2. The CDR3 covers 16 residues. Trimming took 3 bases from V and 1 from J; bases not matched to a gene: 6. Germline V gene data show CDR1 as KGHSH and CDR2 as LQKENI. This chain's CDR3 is CASSPVPGLAQETQYF. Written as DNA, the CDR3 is TGTGCCAGCTCACCGGTACCGGGACTAGCCCAAGAGACCCAGTACTTC.

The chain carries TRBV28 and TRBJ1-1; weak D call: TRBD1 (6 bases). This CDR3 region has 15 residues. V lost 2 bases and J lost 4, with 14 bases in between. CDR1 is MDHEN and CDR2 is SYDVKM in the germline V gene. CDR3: CASSLPGGRATEAFF. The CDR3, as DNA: TGTGCCAGCAGTTTACCCGGGGGCCGGGCCACTGAAGCTTTCTTT.

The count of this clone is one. The CDR3 DNA sequence: TGTGCCAGCTCACCAAGGACTAGCGGGATGGGAAACATTCAGTACTTC. Protein sequence: CASSPRTSGMGNIQYF. The chain links TRBV18 to TRBJ2-4; 12 nucleotides line up with TRBD2. Germline CDR1 is KGHSH and CDR2 is LQKENI. This CDR3 comprises 16 residues. After removal of 2 bases from V and 6 bases from J, the junction contained 5 bases not matched to a gene.